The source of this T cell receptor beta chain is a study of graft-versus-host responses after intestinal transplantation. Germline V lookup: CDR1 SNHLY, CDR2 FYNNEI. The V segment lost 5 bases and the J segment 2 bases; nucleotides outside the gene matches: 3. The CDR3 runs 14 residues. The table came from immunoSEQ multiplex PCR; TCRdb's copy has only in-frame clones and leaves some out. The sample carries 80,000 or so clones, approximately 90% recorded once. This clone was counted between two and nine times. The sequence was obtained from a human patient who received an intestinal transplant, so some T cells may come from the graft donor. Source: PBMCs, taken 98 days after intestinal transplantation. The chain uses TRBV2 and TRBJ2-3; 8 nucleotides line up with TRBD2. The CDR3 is CASSLAGTTDTQYF. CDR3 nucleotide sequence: TGTGCCAGCAGTTTAGCGGGGACCACAGATACGCAGTATTTT.